This is a list of T cell receptor beta chains from one sample in a study of blood T cell repertoires in COVID-19. This table comes from immunoSEQ multiplex PCR, and its TCRdb copy is limited to in-frame clones, with some not included. The sample has over 150,000 clones, about 90% seen once; the top ten hold roughly 7%. Sequenced sample: PBMCs or T cells enriched from blood (not recorded which). Receptor source: a woman in her forties or fifties who had recovered from COVID-19. Both conserved end residues are part of each CDR3. The D gene is left open where the match is weak. Expanded clones get a size class; other rows say once, few or many, or leave the size out.

j_gene: TRBJ2-5
d_gene: TRBD2
abundance: -
v_gene: TRBV18
CDR3aa: CASSLGLAGVGETQYF
CDR3nt: TGTGCCAGCTCACTGGGACTAGCGGGAGTCGGAGAGACCCAGTACTTC

j_gene: TRBJ2-1
d_gene: TRBD2
abundance: once
v_gene: TRBV6-5
CDR3aa: CASTWEGLNEQFF
CDR3nt: TGTGCCAGCACCTGGGAGGGGCTTAATGAGCAGTTCTTC

j_gene: TRBJ1-1
d_gene: -
abundance: once
v_gene: TRBV7-2
CDR3aa: CASSLVAHPNTEAFF
CDR3nt: TGTGCCAGCAGCTTAGTAGCGCACCCGAACACTGAAGCTTTCTTT

j_gene: TRBJ2-7
d_gene: -
abundance: -
v_gene: TRBV6-5
CDR3aa: CASTGFSYEQYF
CDR3nt: TGTGCCAGCACGGGGTTCTCCTACGAGCAGTACTTC

j_gene: TRBJ1-2
d_gene: -
abundance: -
v_gene: TRBV4-1
CDR3aa: CASSYGGYGYTF
CDR3nt: TGCGCCAGCAGCTACGGGGGGTATGGCTACACCTTC

j_gene: TRBJ1-4
d_gene: -
abundance: once
v_gene: TRBV6-5
CDR3aa: CASSSAATNEKLFF
CDR3nt: TGTGCCAGCAGTTCGGCGGCAACTAATGAAAAACTGTTTTTT

j_gene: TRBJ2-7
d_gene: TRBD1
abundance: -
v_gene: TRBV30
CDR3aa: CAWMVGTGARKQYF
CDR3nt: TGTGCCTGGATGGTTGGGACAGGGGCTCGCAAGCAGTACTTC

j_gene: TRBJ1-1
d_gene: TRBD1
abundance: -
v_gene: TRBV7-9
CDR3aa: CASRGQGNTEAFF
CDR3nt: TGTGCCAGCAGAGGACAGGGTAACACTGAAGCTTTCTTT

j_gene: TRBJ2-1
d_gene: TRBD2
abundance: -
v_gene: TRBV27
CDR3aa: CASSPRRDYSYNEQFF
CDR3nt: TGTGCCAGCAGTCCCCGCCGGGACTACTCCTACAATGAGCAGTTCTTC

j_gene: TRBJ2-1
d_gene: -
abundance: -
v_gene: TRBV7-8
CDR3aa: CASSLSGSYNEQFF
CDR3nt: TGTGCCAGCAGCTTAAGCGGTTCCTACAATGAGCAGTTCTTC